Shown below are 17 T cell receptor beta chains from a single sample sequenced in a study of blood T cells in healthy people across ages. The use of a sample-barcoded 5' primer and a J-beta primer mix characterized a second PCR of 7 to 11 cycles. TCRdb processed the 5' RACE reads anew with MiXCR; each CDR3 protein has one entry. The repertoire holds 1.5 million to 2 million distinct CDR3 sequences, with roughly a third as singletons. What was sequenced was blood. The receptors here all came from a woman aged 25 to 39 in good health.

This sequence joins TRBV19 and TRBJ2-3, with a tentative D call TRBD1 (6 bases). Trimming removed 10 bases at V and 0 bases at J, with 23 bases between. The CDR3 contains 17 residues. CDR1 and CDR2 from the germline V gene are LNHDA and SQIVND (reference sequence). The CDR3 sequence: CATQKTGTPQSTDTQYF. The CDR3 bases are TGTGCCACCCAAAAAACCGGGACACCGCAAAGCACAGATACGCAGTATTTT.

This clonotype was seen a few times. V is TRBV4-2 and J is TRBJ2-3, with D tentatively TRBD2 (6 bases). Per germline, CDR1 LGHNA and CDR2 YNFKEQ. V gave up 0 bases and J gave up 5 bases, with 21 bases separating them. This CDR3 region has 18 residues. Written as DNA, the CDR3 is TGTGCCAGCAGCCAAGATCGGAGCGGGCCTACCGGGTTAGATACGCAGTATTTT. Residues: CASSQDRSGPTGLDTQYF.

The rearrangement uses TRBV29-1 and TRBJ1-3; the D gene is possibly TRBD1 (6 bases). Trimming stripped 6 bases from V and 1 base from J, with 13 bases between. The germline V gene encodes CDR1 SQVTM and CDR2 ANQGSEA. The CDR3 sequence is 14 residues long. The CDR3 here is CSVATGDSGNTIYF. The CDR3 coding sequence is TGCAGCGTCGCGACAGGAGATTCTGGAAACACCATATATTTT.

In this sample, this clonotype turned up a few times. V gene TRBV20-1 combines with J gene TRBJ2-5; 7 nucleotides line up with TRBD2. The better agreement between TRBJ2-7 and the DNA end casts doubt on the J call. Germline CDR1 DFQATT, CDR2 SNEGSKA (reference sequence). The CDR3 contains 11 residues. In nucleotides, the CDR3 is TGCAGTGCTTCCCGCGGGGGCGAGCAGTACTTC. This sequence encodes CSASRGGEQYF.

The chain recombines TRBV28 with TRBJ2-7; tentatively, D is TRBD1 or TRBD2 (5 bases each). V lost 3 bases, J lost 6 bases, and 15 bases lay in between. CDR1 is MDHEN and CDR2 is SYDVKM in the germline V gene. This CDR3 has 14 residues. CDR3 DNA: TGTGCCAGCAGTTTGAATAGGGGCGCGGGCGAGCAGTACTTC. It is translated as CASSLNRGAGEQYF. Combining the CDR3 with reference TRBV28 and TRBJ2-7 gives the whole variable domain DVKVTQSSRYLVKRTGEKVFLECVQDMDHENMFWYRQDPGLGLRLIYFSYDVKMKEKGDIPEGYSVSREKKERFSLILESASTNQTSMYLCASSLNRGAGEQYFGPGTRLTVT.

This chain connects TRBV7-2 to TRBJ2-2; TRBD2 matches at 7 bases. Unmatched junction bases numbered 12, after V lost 2 bases and J lost 9 bases. The CDR3 covers 16 residues. Germline-derived CDR1 and CDR2 are SGHTA and FQGNSA. The CDR3 loop reads CASSLNPAGVTWELFF. The CDR3, as DNA: TGTGCCAGCAGCTTAAACCCGGCGGGGGTGACTTGGGAGCTGTTTTTT.

This clonotype was counted between two and nine times. The rearrangement links TRBV2 to TRBJ2-7; 11 bases are a match to TRBD2. Germline V gene lookup returns CDR1 SNHLY and CDR2 FYNNEI. The CDR3 spans 16 residues. With V trimmed by 6 bases and J by 2 bases, 9 bases remained unmatched. Written as DNA, the CDR3 is TGTGCCAGCAGCCCCCTAGCGGGGGGCTCGACCTACGAGCAGTACTTC. Its translation is CASSPLAGGSTYEQYF.

The chain is built from TRBV5-1 and TRBJ2-7; no definite D call. CDR3 length: 14 amino acids. Germline V gives CDR1 SGHRS, CDR2 YFSETQ. The ends were cut back, 4 bases at V and 2 bases at J, with 13 bases in the middle. CDR3 DNA sequence: TGCGCCAGCAGCCCCACCGAAGTACCCTACGAGCAGTACTTC. The encoded protein is CASSPTEVPYEQYF.

V usage is TRBV3-1 and J usage is TRBJ2-2; tentative D call: TRBD1 (5 bases). Germline CDR1 is LGHDT and CDR2 is YNNKEL (reference sequence). The V end lost 6 bases, the J end lost 3 bases, and 11 bases lay between the germline ends. The CDR3 loop spans 14 amino acids. The CDR3 loop is CASRQGIDTGELFF. The DNA of the CDR3 is TGTGCCAGCAGGCAGGGAATAGACACCGGGGAGCTGTTTTTT.

This chain connects TRBV4-1 to TRBJ2-1; the D gene is possibly TRBD2 (5 bases). Germline V lookup: CDR1 MGHRA, CDR2 YSYEKL. Trimming pared 1 base from V and 4 bases from J, leaving 14 bases between. The CDR3 runs to 16 residues. DNA of the CDR3: TGCGCCAGCAGCCAAGGTCTCTTGCGGGCGTACAATGAGCAGTTCTTC. Protein: CASSQGLLRAYNEQFF.

The chain is built from TRBV6-1 and TRBJ1-2, with D tentatively TRBD1 (5 bases). V lost 6 bases and J 7 bases, leaving 12 bases between the germline ends. This CDR3 is built from 12 residues. Germline loops: CDR1 MNHNS, CDR2 SASEGT. The DNA for the CDR3 is TGTGCCAGCAGACCAGGGTTGTCTGGCTACACCTTC. Translated, it gives CASRPGLSGYTF.

This clonotype has a handful of counts. The chain employs TRBV5-6 and TRBJ1-1; possibly TRBD1 for D (6 bases). CDR1 is SGHDT and CDR2 is YYEEEE in the germline V gene. The CDR3 runs 13 residues. V lost 1 base and J lost 8, with 12 bases in between. CDR3 residues: CASSLPGTPEAFF. CDR3 DNA sequence: TGTGCCAGCAGCTTGCCCGGGACACCCGAAGCTTTCTTT.

V is TRBV20-1 and J is TRBJ2-3; TRBD1 is a possible D gene (6 bases). The CDR3 has 14 amino acids. The germline CDR1 and CDR2 sequences are DFQATT and SNEGSKA (reference sequence). Deletions cut 3 bases from V and 4 bases from J, with 14 bases between. The CDR3 here is CSARQTGRADTQYF. DNA for the CDR3: TGCAGTGCTAGGCAAACAGGGAGAGCAGATACGCAGTATTTT.

This clonotype was detected a few times. The chain is built from TRBV29-1 and TRBJ1-4, with 9 bases that match TRBD1. The germline V gene has CDR1 SQVTM and CDR2 ANQGSEA. There are 10 residues in the CDR3. Trimming cost V 7 bases and J 12 bases; bases outside gene matches: 3. The chain's CDR3 is CSAGDRELFF. The CDR3 DNA reads as TGCAGCGCCGGGGACAGGGAACTGTTTTTT. Supplemented by reference TRBV29-1 and TRBJ1-4, the full variable domain reads SAVISQKPSRDICQRGTSLTIQCQVDSQVTMMFWYRQQPGQSLTLIATANQGSEATYESGFVIDKFPISRPNLTFSTLTVSNMSPEDSSIYLCSAGDRELFFGSGTQLSVL.

The rearrangement joins TRBV6-1 to TRBJ2-4; D remains unclear. Trimming removed 3 bases from V and 7 bases from J, with 10 bases in between. The CDR3 covers 13 residues. Germline V CDR1 and CDR2: MNHNS, SASEGT. The CDR3 reads CASSDGRLNIQYF. The CDR3 DNA is TGTGCCAGCAGTGATGGCAGACTTAACATTCAGTACTTC.

This clonotype was observed a few times. V and J are TRBV4-2 and TRBJ1-1; D is unclear. From germline, CDR1 is LGHNA and CDR2 YNFKEQ. The V and J ends lost 0 bases and 0 bases respectively, with 8 bases between them. The CDR3 extends over 15 amino acids. As DNA, the CDR3 is TGTGCCAGCAGCCAAGAGAGGGCTCTGAACACTGAAGCTTTCTTT. It codes for CASSQERALNTEAFF.

The CDR3 is CSAAVVVGAKSYEQYF. DNA of the CDR3: TGCAGTGCTGCCGTCGTTGTGGGAGCTAAGAGCTACGAGCAGTACTTC. The chain couples TRBV20-1 to TRBJ2-7, with D perhaps matching TRBD2 (5 bases). Germline CDR1 and CDR2: DFQATT and SNEGSKA (reference sequence). V gave up 5 bases and J gave up 3 bases, with 23 bases separating them. This CDR3 is built from 16 residues.